The following is a TCR beta chain sequence with its context. The antigen remains unidentified. The germline V gene has CDR1 SGHRS and CDR2 YFSETQ. This CDR3 is built from 14 residues. V lost 0 bases to trimming and J lost 1 base, with 4 bases between them. These data belong to a study of OX40 agonist ivuxolimab in advanced cancers. Overall study: Enrolled patients in dose escalation had cancers that were hepatocellular carcinoma, melanoma, renal cell or head and neck cancer. The study's findings and limits: Within 6 weeks, CD4+ and CD8+ blood T cells expanded clonally at 0.1 to 3.0 mg/kg.

Some clones are missing from TCRdb's copy, which holds only in-frame ones; the method was immunoSEQ multiplex PCR. This table has over 50,000 clones, approximately 90% appearing once. The starting material was CD4+ or CD8+ T cells sorted from blood, obtained in a trial of the OX40 agonist ivuxolimab. The sequence was collected from an adult with an advanced solid tumor such as melanoma, head and neck, liver or kidney cancer. The V call is TRBV5-1, the J call TRBJ2-2; D uncertain. CDR3 DNA sequence: TGCGCCAGCAGCTTGGAAGGGAACACCGGGGAGCTGTTTTTT. Translation: CASSLEGNTGELFF.